The 2 T cell receptor beta chains reported below all come from one sample, sequenced in a study of early T cells in non-severe SARS-CoV-2 infection. One entry per CDR3 protein, called by TCRdb with MiXCR from the 5' RACE reads. The table shows tens of thousands of distinct CDR3 sequences, with 12% occurring only once. The source material was whole blood. The receptor source for this set is an adult who was a healthcare worker with PCR-confirmed SARS-CoV-2 infection or an uninfected control (not recorded which).

This clonotype was detected ten times or more. This chain links TRBV15 with TRBJ2-3, with TRBD2 matching 10 bases. Germline V CDR1 and CDR2: LNHNV, YYDKDF (reference sequence). This CDR3 contains 18 residues. J gave up 0 bases and V 4 bases, and 10 bases lay outside the gene matches. This CDR3 reads CATSTDLQAGGSTDTQYF. The CDR3 DNA sequence: TGTGCCACCAGCACCGACCTCCAAGCGGGAGGGAGCACAGATACGCAGTATTTT.

V and J are TRBV7-9 and TRBJ1-2, with TRBD1 as a possible D gene (5 bases). The V end lost 0 bases, the J end lost 6 bases, and 14 bases lay between the germline ends. The germline gives CDR1 SEHNR, CDR2 FQNEAQ (reference sequence). This CDR3 has 15 amino acids. The CDR3 DNA sequence: TGTGCCAGCAGCTTAGCTGGGGGAATGGGGCATGGCTACACCTTC. Translation: CASSLAGGMGHGYTF.